This TCR beta chain was profiled in a study of CD8+CD57+ T cells in acquired aplastic anemia. Genomic DNA, the template, was used for profiling of the TCR beta VDJ and CDR3. TCRdb processed the reads anew with MiXCR; each CDR3 protein has one entry. The sample lists under 500,000 distinct CDR3 sequences; around a third were seen once. CD8+CD57+ cell expansion had been shown by flow cytometry in patients chosen for sequencing. Blood came from patients not yet given any therapy. The CDR3 length is 17 residues. Trimming left V 4 bases short and J 0 bases short, with 17 bases between. CDR1 SGDLS and CDR2 YYNGEE come from the germline V gene.

The specimen sequenced was sorted CD4+, CD8+, or CD8+CD57+ T cells (not recorded which) from PBMCs. The chain combines TRBV9 with TRBJ2-4; D could derive from TRBD1 or TRBD2 (6 bases each). This receptor was obtained from a human donor with aplastic anemia. The CDR3 spells CASSSRGDTIAKNIQYF. As DNA, the CDR3 is TGTGCCAGCAGCTCCCGCGGGGACACTATAGCCAAAAACATTCAGTACTTC. The full variable domain, in which reference TRBV9 and TRBJ2-4 provide the parts outside the CDR3, is DSGVTQTPKHLITATGQRVTLRCSPRSGDLSVYWYQQSLDQGLQFLIQYYNGEERAKGNILERFSAQQFPDLHSELNLSSLELGDSALYFCASSSRGDTIAKNIQYFGAGTRLSVL.